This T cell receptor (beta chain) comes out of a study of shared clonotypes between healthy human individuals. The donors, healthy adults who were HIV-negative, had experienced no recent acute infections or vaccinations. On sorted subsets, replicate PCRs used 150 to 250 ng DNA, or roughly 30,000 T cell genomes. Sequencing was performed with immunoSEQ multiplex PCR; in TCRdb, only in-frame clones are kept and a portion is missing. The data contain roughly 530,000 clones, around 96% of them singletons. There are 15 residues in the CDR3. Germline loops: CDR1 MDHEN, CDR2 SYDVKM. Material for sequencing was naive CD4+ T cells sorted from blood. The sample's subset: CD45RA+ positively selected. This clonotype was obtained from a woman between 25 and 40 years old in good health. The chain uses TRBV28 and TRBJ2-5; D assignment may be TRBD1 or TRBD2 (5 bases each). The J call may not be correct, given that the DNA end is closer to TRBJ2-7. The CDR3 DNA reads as TGTGCCAGCAGTTTGGCGAGGGGAAGTCACTACGAGCAGTACTTC. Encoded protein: CASSLARGSHYEQYF.